These 9 T cell receptor beta chains were sequenced from one sample in a study of human T cells and chemical hapten exposure. Sequencing started from total RNA isolated from unfractionated whole blood. TCRdb reanalysed the 5' RACE reads using MiXCR and keeps one entry per CDR3 protein. The data hold some 78,000 distinct CDR3 sequences, with less than 9.5% observed a single time. The receptors were gathered from a male donor in good health.

This clonotype was seen a handful of times. The genes are TRBV9 and TRBJ1-1; D is unresolved. From germline, CDR1 is SGDLS and CDR2 YYNGEE. Between the trimmed V and J ends, which lost 4 bases and 1 base, there was a span of 5 bases. The CDR3 totals 12 residues. The CDR3 region has the DNA TGTGCCAGCAGCCAAGCGAACACTGAAGCTTTCTTT. Protein: CASSQANTEAFF.

The chain employs TRBV7-2 and TRBJ1-1, with D possibly matching TRBD1 (5 bases). The CDR3 runs to 16 residues. Trimming shortened V by 4 bases and J by 11 bases, and 26 bases separated the two germline ends. Germline-derived CDR1 and CDR2 are SGHTA and FQGNSA. The CDR3 reads CASSSRAGTGLGKAFF. CDR3 coding DNA: TGTGCCAGCAGCTCGAGGGCAGGGACCGGCCTAGGAAAGGCTTTCTTT.

There are a few counts of this clonotype. This chain joins TRBV12-3 or TRBV12-4 and TRBJ1-1; 8 nucleotides line up with TRBD1. The length of the CDR3 is 16 residues. With 6 bases clipped from V and 4 bases from J, the junction kept 13 bases outside the gene matches. CDR3 sequence (DNA): TGTGCCAGCAGCCAGCGTCAGGGGGCGCGGGGCACTGAAGCTTTCTTT. Its translation: CASSQRQGARGTEAFF.

The V gene is TRBV6-2 or TRBV6-3, the J gene TRBJ2-2; maybe TRBD2 (5 bases). This CDR3 has 18 amino acids. The germline V gene has CDR1 MNHEY and CDR2 SVGEGT. Trimming cost V 2 bases and J 0 bases, with 16 bases left between them. CDR3 sequence: CASSYDPKRGSNTGELFF. As DNA, the CDR3 is TGTGCCAGCAGTTACGACCCCAAACGGGGTTCGAACACCGGGGAGCTGTTTTTT.

This clonotype was recorded at least ten times. This sequence joins TRBV7-9 and TRBJ2-1, with D maybe TRBD2 (5 bases). The CDR3 runs to 15 residues. V was cut by 5 bases and J by 4 bases, with 15 bases left in between. Germline V gene sequence: CDR1 SEHNR, CDR2 FQNEAQ (reference sequence). CDR3 residues: CASSPRSTGYNEQFF. The CDR3 DNA follows: TGTGCCAGCAGCCCCAGGAGCACGGGGTACAATGAGCAGTTCTTC.

This clonotype showed up many times. V is TRBV7-9 and J is TRBJ2-1; 11 bases match TRBD1. This CDR3 contains 16 residues. Germline CDR1 reads SEHNR; CDR2 reads FQNEAQ (reference sequence). Germline trimming cut 3 bases from V and 4 bases from J; bases unmatched to any gene: 5. Here the CDR3 DNA reads TGTGCCAGCAGCTTTCCGGGACAGGGGGATTACAATGAGCAGTTCTTC. Protein sequence: CASSFPGQGDYNEQFF.

The chain joins TRBV7-2 to TRBJ2-1, with a possible D match to TRBD1 (6 bases). Germline lookup yields CDR1 SGHTA and CDR2 FQGNSA. The CDR3 is 14 residues long. The V end was cut by 1 base, the J end by 7 bases, with 11 bases between. The DNA for the CDR3 is TGTGCCAGCAGCTTAGGGGGGCAGTTTAATGAGCAGTTCTTC. Translated, it gives CASSLGGQFNEQFF. The full variable domain, its missing parts supplied by reference TRBV7-2 and TRBJ2-1, is GAGVSQSPSNKVTEKGKDVELRCDPISGHTALYWYRQSLGQGLEFLIYFQGNSAPDKSGLPSDRFSAERTGGSVSTLTIQRTQQEDSAVYLCASSLGGQFNEQFFGPGTRLTVL.

The CDR3 DNA reads TGTGCCAGTAGTCTACTGACAGGGCCCGAGCAGTACTTC. It yields the protein CASSLLTGPEQYF. The rearrangement links TRBV19 to TRBJ2-7; TRBD1 aligns across 7 bases. The CDR3 sequence is 13 residues long. Germline V gene data show CDR1 as LNHDA and CDR2 as SQIVND (reference sequence). V gave up 5 bases and J gave up 6 bases; unmatched junction bases: 7.

This clonotype is medium-sized (0.01 to 0.1%) by share. The chain couples TRBV20-1 to TRBJ1-1; TRBD1 aligns across 8 bases. Germline CDR1 and CDR2: DFQATT and SNEGSKA (reference sequence). This CDR3 is 12 amino acids long. V lost 3 bases and J lost 3; bases outside the gene matches: 0. The CDR3 DNA sequence: TGCAGTGCTAGGACAGGGGACACTGAAGCTTTCTTT. Amino acids: CSARTGDTEAFF.